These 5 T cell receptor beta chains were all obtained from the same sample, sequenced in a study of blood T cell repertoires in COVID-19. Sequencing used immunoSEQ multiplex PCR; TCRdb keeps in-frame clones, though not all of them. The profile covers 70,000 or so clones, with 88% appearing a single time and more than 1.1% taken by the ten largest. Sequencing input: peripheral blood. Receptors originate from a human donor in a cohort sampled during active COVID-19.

In nucleotides, the CDR3 is TGTGCCAGCAGCGTAGTGGCCAGCGGCCAAGAGACCCAGTACTTC. Protein: CASSVVASGQETQYF. The genes are TRBV9 and TRBJ2-5; D might be TRBD2 (5 bases). Between the trimmed V and J ends, which lost 0 bases and 1 base, there was a span of 10 bases. There are 15 residues in the CDR3. Per the germline V gene, CDR1 is SGDLS and CDR2 is YYNGEE.

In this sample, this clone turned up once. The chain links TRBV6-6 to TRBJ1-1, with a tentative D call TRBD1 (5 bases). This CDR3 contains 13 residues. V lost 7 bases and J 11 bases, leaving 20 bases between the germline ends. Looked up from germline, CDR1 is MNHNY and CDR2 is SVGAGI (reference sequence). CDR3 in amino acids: CASISPGDREAFF. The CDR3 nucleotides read TGTGCCAGCATCTCGCCGGGGGATAGGGAGGCTTTCTTT.

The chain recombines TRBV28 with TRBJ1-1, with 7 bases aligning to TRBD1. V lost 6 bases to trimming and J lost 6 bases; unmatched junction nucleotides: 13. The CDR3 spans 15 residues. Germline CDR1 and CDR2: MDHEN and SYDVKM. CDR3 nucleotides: TGTGCCAGCAGACCCGATACAGGGGCTGTCGCTGAAGCTTTCTTT. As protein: CASRPDTGAVAEAFF.

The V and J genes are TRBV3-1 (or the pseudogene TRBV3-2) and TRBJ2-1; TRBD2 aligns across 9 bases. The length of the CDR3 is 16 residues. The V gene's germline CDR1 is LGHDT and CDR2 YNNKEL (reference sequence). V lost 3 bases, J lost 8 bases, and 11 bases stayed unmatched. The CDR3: CASSHEWGGRADEQFF. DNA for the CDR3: TGTGCCAGCAGCCATGAATGGGGCGGGAGGGCCGATGAGCAGTTCTTC.

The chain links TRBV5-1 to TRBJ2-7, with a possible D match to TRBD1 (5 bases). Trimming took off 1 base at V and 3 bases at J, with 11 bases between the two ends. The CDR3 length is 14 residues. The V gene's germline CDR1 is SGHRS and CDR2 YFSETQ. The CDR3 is CASSLQGRVYEQYF. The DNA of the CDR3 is TGCGCCAGCAGCTTGCAGGGCCGGGTCTACGAGCAGTACTTC.